This TCR beta chain was retrieved from a study of spatial heterogeneity in lung cancer. The library protocol tagged each TCR cDNA with a unique molecular identifier. From the 5' RACE reads, TCRdb called clonotypes with MiXCR, one entry per CDR3 protein. The sample shows approximately 39,000 distinct CDR3 sequences, roughly 8% of them seen only once. Time point in this sample: blood at routine non-recurrence follow-up after resection. Extraction of whole RNA from tumor, nontumor lung or frozen PBMC preceded unsorted sequencing. Germline CDR1 and CDR2: SGDLS and YYNGEE. With V trimmed by 0 bases and J by 0 bases, 9 bases remained unmatched. The CDR3 sequence is 19 residues long. This clonotype was counted ten times or more. The target antigen is unknown. Whole-study findings and limits: Follow-up blood showed ubiquitous expanded tumor TCRs less than blood at resection did.

The specimen comprised PBMCs, sampled at follow-up. J is TRBJ2-6 and V is TRBV9, with 7 bases matching TRBD1. The origin of this receptor is a male donor with early-stage non-small cell lung cancer. CDR3 DNA: TGTGCCAGCAGCGTAGGGTGGGGACAGCATAGCTCTGGGGCCAACGTCCTGACTTTC. Translated: CASSVGWGQHSSGANVLTF.